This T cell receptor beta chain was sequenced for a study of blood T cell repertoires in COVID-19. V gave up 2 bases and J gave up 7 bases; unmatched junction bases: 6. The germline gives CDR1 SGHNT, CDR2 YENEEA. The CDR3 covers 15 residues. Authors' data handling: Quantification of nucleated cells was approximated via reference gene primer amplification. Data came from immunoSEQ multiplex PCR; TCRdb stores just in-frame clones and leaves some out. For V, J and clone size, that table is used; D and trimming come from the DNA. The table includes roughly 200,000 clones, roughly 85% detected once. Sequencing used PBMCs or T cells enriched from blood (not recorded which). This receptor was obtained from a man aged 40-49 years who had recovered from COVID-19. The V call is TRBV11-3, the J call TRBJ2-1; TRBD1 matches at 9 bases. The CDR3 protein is CASSLIGTGWNEQFF. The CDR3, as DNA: TGTGCCAGCAGCTTAATCGGGACAGGGTGGAATGAGCAGTTCTTC.